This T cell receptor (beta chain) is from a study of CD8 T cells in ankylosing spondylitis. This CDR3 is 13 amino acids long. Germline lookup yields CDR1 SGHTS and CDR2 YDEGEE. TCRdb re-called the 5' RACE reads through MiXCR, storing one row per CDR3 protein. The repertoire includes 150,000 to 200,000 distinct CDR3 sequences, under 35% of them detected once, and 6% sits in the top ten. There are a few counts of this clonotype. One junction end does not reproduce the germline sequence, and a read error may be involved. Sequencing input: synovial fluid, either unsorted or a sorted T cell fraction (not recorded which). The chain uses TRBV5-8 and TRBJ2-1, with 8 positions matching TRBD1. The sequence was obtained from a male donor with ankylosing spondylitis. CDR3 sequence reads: CASSLARGTGRQF. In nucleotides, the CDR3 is TGTGCCAGCAGCTTGGCCCGTGGGACAGGCAGGCAATTC.